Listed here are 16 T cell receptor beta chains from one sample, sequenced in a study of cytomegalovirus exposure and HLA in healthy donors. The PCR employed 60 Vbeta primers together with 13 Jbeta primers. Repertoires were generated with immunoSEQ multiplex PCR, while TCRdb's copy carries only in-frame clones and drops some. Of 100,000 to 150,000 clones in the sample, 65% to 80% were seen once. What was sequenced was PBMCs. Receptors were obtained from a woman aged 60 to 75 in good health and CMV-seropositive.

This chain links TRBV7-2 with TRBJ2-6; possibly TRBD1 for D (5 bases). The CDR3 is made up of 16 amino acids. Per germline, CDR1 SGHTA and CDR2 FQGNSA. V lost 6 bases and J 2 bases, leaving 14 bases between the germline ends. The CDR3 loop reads CASSRMRQTGANVLTF. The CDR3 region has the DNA TGTGCCAGCAGTCGCATGCGACAGACTGGGGCCAACGTCCTGACTTTC.

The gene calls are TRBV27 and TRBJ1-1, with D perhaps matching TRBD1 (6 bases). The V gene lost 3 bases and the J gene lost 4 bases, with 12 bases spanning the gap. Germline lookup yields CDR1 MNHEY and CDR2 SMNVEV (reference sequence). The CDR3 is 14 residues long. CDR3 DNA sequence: TGTGCCAGCAGTTTTCAGCCACAGGGCACTGAAGCTTTCTTT. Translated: CASSFQPQGTEAFF.

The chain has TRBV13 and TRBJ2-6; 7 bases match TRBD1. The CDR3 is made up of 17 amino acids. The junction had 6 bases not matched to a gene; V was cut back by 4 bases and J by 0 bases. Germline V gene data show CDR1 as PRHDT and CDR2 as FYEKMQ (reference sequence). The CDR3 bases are TGTGCCAGCAGCTATCGGACAGGCCTCTCTGGGGCCAACGTCCTGACTTTC. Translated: CASSYRTGLSGANVLTF.

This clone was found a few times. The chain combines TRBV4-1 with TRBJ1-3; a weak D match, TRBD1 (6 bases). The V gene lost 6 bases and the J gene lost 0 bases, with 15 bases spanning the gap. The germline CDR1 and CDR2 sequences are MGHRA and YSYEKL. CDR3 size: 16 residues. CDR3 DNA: TGCGCCAGCAGACATTTCGGACAGTCCTCTGGAAACACCATATATTTT. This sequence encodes CASRHFGQSSGNTIYF.

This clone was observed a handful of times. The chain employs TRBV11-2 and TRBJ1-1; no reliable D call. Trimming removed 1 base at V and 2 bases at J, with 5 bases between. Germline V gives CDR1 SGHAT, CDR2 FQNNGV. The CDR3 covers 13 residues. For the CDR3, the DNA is TGTGCCAGCAGCTTAGGCGGAAACACTGAAGCTTTCTTT. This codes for CASSLGGNTEAFF.

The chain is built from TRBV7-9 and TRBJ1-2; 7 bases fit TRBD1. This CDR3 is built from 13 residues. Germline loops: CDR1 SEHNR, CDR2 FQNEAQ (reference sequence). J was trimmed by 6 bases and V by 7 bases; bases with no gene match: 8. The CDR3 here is CASNSRDSDGYTF. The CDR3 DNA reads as TGTGCCAGCAACTCCCGGGACAGTGATGGCTACACCTTC. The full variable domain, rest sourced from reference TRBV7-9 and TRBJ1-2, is DTGVSQNPRHKITKRGQNVTFRCDPISEHNRLYWYRQTLGQGPEFLTYFQNEAQLEKSRLLSDRFSAERPKGSFSTLEIQRTEQGDSAMYLCASNSRDSDGYTFGSGTRLTVV.

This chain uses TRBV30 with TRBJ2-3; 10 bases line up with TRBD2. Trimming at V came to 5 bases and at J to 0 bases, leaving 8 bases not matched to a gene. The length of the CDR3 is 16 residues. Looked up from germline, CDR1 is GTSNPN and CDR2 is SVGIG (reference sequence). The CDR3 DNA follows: TGTGCCTGGGCTAGCGGGAGCGCCCGGAGCACAGATACGCAGTATTTT. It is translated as CAWASGSARSTDTQYF.

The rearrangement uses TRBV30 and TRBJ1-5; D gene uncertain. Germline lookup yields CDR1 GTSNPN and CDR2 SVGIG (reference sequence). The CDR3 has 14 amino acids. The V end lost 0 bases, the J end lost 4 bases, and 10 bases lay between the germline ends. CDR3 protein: CAWSVLAKNQPQHF. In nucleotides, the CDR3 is TGTGCCTGGAGTGTACTAGCGAAGAATCAGCCCCAGCATTTT.

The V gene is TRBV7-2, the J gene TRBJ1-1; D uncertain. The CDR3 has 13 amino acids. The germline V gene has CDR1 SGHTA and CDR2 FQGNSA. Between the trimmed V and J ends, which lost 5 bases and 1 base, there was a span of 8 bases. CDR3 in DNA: TGTGCCAGCAGCAAACACAGGAACACTGAAGCTTTCTTT. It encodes CASSKHRNTEAFF.

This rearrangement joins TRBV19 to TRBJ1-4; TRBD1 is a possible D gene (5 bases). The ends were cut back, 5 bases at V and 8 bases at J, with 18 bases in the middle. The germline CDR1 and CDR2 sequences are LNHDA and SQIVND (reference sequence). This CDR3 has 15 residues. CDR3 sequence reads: CASSSPLQGREKLFF. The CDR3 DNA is TGTGCCAGTAGTTCCCCACTGCAGGGTAGAGAAAAACTGTTTTTT.

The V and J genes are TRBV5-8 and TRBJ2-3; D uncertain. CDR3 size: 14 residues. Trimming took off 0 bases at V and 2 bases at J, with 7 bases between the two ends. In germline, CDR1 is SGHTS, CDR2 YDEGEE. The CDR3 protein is CASSLGRYTDTQYF. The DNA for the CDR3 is TGTGCCAGCAGCTTGGGCAGATACACAGATACGCAGTATTTT.

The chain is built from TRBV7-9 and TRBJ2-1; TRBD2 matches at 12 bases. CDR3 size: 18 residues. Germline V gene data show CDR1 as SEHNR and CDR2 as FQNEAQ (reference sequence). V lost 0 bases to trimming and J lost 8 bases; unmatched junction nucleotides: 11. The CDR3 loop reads CASSLAASSGGAYDEQFF. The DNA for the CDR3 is TGTGCCAGCAGCTTAGCGGCCTCTAGCGGGGGGGCTTACGATGAGCAGTTCTTC.

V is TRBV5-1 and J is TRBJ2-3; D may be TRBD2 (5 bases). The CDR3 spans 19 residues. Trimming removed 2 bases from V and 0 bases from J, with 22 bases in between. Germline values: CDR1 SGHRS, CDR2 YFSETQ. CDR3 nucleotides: TGCGCCAGCAGCTTAAAAGCTAGCTTAGCCCTTCTTAGCACAGATACGCAGTATTTT. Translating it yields CASSLKASLALLSTDTQYF.

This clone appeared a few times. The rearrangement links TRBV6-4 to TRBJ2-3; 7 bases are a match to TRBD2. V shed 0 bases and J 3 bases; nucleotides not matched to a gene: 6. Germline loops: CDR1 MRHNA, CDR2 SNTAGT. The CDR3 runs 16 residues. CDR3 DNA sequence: TGTGCCAGCAGTGACTCTGGGGAGGGATCAACAGATACGCAGTATTTT. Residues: CASSDSGEGSTDTQYF.

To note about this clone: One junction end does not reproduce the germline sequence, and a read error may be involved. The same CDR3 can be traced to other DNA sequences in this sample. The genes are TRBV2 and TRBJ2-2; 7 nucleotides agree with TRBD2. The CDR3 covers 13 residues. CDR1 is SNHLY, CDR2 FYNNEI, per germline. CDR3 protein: CASNRDYTGELFF. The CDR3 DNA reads TGTGCCAGCAACCGGGACTACACTGGGGAGCTGTTTTTT.

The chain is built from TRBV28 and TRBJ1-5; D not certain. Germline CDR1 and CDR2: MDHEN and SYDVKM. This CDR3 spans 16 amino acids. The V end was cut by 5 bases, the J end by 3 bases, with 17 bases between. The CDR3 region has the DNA TGTGCCAGCAGTCCCGCGGGAGGGAGCTTCAATCAGCCCCAGCATTTT. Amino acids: CASSPAGGSFNQPQHF.